The T cell receptor beta chain under discussion was sequenced for a study of circulating tumor DNA in untreated peripheral T-cell lymphoma. For the study at large: Circulating tumor DNA with tumor TCR clonotypes was tracked in baseline and serial serum.

Profiling relied on immunoSEQ multiplex PCR, and the TCRdb table lists in-frame clones only, not all of them. The sample has fewer than 200 clones, roughly four fifths seen once. Broader study findings: Despite persistently detectable ctDNA, a couple of patients remained in remission over roughly ten years. In 76% of patients, tumor-specific clonotypes were identified. Detectable ctDNA after therapy showed a trend toward worse survival.

In regard to this clone: Its matching antigen is unknown.

Trimming took off 5 bases at V and 4 bases at J, with 8 bases between the two ends. This CDR3 has 12 residues. Per the germline V gene, CDR1 is GTSNPN and CDR2 is SVGIG (reference sequence). This clonotype was obtained from a human donor with peripheral T-cell lymphoma. The V gene is TRBV30, the J gene TRBJ2-2; no reliable D call. Sequencing used cell-free DNA from blood serum. The CDR3 sequence is CAWVHSTGELFF. CDR3 DNA: TGTGCCTGGGTACACAGCACCGGGGAGCTGTTTTTT.